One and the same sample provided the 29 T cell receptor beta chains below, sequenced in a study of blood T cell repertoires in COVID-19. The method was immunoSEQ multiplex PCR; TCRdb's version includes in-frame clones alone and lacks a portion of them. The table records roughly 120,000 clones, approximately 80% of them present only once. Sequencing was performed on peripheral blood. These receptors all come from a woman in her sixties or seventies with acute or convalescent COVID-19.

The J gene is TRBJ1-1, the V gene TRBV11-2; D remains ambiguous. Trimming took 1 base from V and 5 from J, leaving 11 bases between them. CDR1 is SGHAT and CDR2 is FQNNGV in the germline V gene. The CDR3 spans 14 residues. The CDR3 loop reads CASSLGVSRTEAFF. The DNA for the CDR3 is TGTGCCAGCAGCTTAGGTGTGTCCAGGACTGAAGCTTTCTTT.

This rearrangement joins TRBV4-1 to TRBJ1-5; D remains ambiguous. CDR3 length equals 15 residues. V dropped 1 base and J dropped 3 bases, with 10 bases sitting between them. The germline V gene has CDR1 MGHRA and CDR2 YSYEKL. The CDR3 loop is CASSQVEQTNQPQHF. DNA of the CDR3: TGCGCCAGCAGCCAAGTGGAACAGACCAATCAGCCCCAGCATTTT.

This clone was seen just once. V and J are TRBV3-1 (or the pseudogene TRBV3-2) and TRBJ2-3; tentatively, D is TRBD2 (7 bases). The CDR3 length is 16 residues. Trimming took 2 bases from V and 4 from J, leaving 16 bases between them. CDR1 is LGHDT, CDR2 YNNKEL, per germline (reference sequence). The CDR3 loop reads CASSQLRGAWSDTQYF. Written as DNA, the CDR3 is TGTGCCAGCAGCCAATTACGGGGGGCTTGGTCAGATACGCAGTATTTT.

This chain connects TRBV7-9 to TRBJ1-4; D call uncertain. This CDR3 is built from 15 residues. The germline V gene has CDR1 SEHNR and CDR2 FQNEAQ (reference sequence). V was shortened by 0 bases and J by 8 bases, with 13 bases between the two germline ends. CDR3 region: CASSLALAGGEKLFF. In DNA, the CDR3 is TGTGCCAGCAGCTTAGCGTTGGCAGGTGGGGAAAAACTGTTTTTT.

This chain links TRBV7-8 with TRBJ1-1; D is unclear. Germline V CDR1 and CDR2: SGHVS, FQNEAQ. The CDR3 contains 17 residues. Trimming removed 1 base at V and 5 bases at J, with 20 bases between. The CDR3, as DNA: TGTGCCAGCAGCTTAGAACCTTTGTCTGTGTTGAGGACTGAAGCTTTCTTT. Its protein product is CASSLEPLSVLRTEAFF.

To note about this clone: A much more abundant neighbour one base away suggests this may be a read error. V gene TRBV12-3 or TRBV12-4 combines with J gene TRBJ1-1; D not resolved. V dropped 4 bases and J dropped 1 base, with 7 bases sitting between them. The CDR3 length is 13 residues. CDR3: CASSSQKNTEAFF. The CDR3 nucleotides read TGTGCCAGCAGTTCCCAGAAGAACACTGAAGCTTTCTTT.

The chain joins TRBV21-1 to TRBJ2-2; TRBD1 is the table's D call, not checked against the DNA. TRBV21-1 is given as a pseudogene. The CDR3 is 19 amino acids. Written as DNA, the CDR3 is TGTGCCAGCAGCAAACTCCGGGACAGCGCCTCTAAAGGAACCGGGGAGCTGTTTTTT. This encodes CASSKLRDSASKGTGELFF.

The CDR3 protein is CASRAGFTEAFF. The CDR3 DNA sequence: TGTGCCAGCAGGGCAGGGTTCACTGAAGCTTTCTTT. J is TRBJ1-1 and V is TRBV6-5; perhaps TRBD1 as D (5 bases). CDR1 and CDR2 from the germline V gene are MNHEY and SVGAGI. The ends were cut back, 6 bases at V and 4 bases at J, with 9 bases in the middle. This CDR3 spans 12 amino acids.

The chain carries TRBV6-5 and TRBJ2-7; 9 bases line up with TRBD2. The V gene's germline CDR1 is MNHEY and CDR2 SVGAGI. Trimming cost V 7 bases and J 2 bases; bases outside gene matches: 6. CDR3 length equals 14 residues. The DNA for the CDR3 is TGTGCCAGCAAAGCGGGGGGCCCTCCCTACGAGCAGTACTTC. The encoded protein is CASKAGGPPYEQYF.

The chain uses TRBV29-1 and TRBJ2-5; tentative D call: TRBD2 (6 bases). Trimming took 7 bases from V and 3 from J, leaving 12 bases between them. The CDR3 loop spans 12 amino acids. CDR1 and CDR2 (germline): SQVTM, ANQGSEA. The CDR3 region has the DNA TGCAGCGGAGAAGGGGAGGAAGAGACCCAGTACTTC. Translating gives CSGEGEEETQYF.

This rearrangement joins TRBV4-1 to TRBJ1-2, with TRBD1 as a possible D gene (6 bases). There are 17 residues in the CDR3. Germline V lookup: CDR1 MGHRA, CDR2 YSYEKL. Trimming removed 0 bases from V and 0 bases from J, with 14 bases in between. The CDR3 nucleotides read TGCGCCAGCAGCCAAGATACAGGGTTTGGATCTAACTATGGCTACACCTTC. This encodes CASSQDTGFGSNYGYTF.

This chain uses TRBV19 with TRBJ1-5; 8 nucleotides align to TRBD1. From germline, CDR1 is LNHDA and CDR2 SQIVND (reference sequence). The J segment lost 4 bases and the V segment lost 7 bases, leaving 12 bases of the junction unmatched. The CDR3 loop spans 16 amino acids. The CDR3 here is CASKEQGVGGNQPQHF. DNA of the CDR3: TGTGCCAGTAAGGAACAGGGGGTAGGGGGAAATCAGCCCCAGCATTTT.

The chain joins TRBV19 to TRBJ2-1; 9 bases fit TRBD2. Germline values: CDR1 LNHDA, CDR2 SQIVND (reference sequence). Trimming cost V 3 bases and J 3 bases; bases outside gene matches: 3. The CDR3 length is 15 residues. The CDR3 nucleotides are TGTGCCAGTAGTATCCAAGCGGGGGGCTACAATGAGCAGTTCTTC. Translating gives CASSIQAGGYNEQFF.

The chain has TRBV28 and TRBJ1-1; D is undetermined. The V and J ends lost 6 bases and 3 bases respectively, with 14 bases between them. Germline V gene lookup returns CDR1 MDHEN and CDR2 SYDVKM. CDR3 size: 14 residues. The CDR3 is CASRVPSDYTEAFF. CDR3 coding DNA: TGTGCCAGCAGGGTCCCGTCGGACTACACTGAAGCTTTCTTT. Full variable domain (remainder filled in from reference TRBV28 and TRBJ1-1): DVKVTQSSRYLVKRTGEKVFLECVQDMDHENMFWYRQDPGLGLRLIYFSYDVKMKEKGDIPEGYSVSREKKERFSLILESASTNQTSMYLCASRVPSDYTEAFFGQGTRLTVV.

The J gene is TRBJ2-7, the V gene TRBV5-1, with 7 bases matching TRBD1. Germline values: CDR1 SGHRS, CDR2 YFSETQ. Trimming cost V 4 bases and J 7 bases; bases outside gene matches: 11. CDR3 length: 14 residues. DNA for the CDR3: TGCGCCAGCAGCCTCCGACAGGGTACTAATGAGCAGTACTTC. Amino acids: CASSLRQGTNEQYF.

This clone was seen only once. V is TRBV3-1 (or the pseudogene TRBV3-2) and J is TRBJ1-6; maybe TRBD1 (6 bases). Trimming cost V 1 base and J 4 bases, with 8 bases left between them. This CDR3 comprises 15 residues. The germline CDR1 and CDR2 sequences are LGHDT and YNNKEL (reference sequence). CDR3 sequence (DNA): TGTGCCAGCAGCCAAGGGACAGTGTATAATTCACCCCTCCACTTT. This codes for CASSQGTVYNSPLHF.

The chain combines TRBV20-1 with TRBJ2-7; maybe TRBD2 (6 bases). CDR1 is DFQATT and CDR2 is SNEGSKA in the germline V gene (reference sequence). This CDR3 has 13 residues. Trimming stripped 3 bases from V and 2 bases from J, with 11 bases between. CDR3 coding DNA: TGCAGTGCTAGTAGGGAGGTTCCCTACGAGCAGTACGTC. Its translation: CSASREVPYEQYV.

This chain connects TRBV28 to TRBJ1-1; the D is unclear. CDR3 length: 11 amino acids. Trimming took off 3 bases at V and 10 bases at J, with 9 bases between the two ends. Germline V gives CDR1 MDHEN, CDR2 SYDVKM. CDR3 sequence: CASSFLGRAFF. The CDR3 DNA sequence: TGTGCCAGCAGTTTCTTAGGGAGAGCTTTCTTT.

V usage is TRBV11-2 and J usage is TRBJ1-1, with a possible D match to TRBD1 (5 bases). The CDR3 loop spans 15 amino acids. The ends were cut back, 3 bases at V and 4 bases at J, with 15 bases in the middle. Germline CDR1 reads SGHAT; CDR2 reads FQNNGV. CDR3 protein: CASSFLNSGGTEAFF. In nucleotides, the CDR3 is TGTGCCAGCAGCTTCCTCAATTCGGGGGGCACTGAAGCTTTCTTT.

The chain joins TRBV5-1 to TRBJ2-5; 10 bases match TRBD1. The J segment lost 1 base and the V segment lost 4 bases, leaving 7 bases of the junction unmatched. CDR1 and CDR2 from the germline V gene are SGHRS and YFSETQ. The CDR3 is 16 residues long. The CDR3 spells CASSLGQGLSQETQYF. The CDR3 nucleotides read TGCGCCAGCAGCCTGGGACAGGGGCTCTCCCAAGAGACCCAGTACTTC.

The CDR3 is CATSDLGGNYGYTF. The CDR3 DNA is TGTGCCACCAGTGATTTGGGCGGAAACTATGGCTACACCTTC. The rearrangement joins TRBV24-1 to TRBJ1-2; no clear D. This CDR3 has 14 amino acids. Germline V gene data show CDR1 as KGHDR and CDR2 as SFDVKD. Trimming cost V 0 bases and J 2 bases, with 6 bases left between them.

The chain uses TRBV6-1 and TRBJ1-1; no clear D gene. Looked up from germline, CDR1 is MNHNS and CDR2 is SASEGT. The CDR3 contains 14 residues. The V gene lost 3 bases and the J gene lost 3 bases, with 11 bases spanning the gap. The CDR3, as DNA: TGTGCCAGCAGTGAGAGGGTCCGGGACACTGAAGCTTTCTTT. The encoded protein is CASSERVRDTEAFF.

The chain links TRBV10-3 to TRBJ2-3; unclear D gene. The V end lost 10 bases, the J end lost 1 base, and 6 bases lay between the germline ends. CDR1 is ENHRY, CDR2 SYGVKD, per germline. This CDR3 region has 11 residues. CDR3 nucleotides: TGTGCCACCCGCGGCACAGATACGCAGTATTTT. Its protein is CATRGTDTQYF.

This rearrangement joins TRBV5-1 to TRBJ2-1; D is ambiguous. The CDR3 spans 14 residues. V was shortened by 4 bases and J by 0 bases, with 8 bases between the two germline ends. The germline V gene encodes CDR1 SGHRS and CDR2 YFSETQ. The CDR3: CASSRHDSYNEQFF. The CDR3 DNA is TGCGCCAGCAGCCGACATGACTCCTACAATGAGCAGTTCTTC.

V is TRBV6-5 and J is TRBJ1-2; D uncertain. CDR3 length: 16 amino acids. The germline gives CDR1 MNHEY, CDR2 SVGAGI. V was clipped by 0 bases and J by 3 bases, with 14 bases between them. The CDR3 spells CASSYSRQALDYGYTF. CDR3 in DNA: TGTGCCAGCAGTTACTCACGGCAGGCGCTCGACTATGGCTACACCTTC.

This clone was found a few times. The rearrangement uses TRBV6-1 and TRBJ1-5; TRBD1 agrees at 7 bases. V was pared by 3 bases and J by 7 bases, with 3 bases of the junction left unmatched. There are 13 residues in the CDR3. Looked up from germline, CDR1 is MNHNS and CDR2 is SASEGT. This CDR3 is CASSEQGEQPQHF. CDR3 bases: TGTGCCAGCAGTGAGCAGGGGGAACAGCCCCAGCATTTT.

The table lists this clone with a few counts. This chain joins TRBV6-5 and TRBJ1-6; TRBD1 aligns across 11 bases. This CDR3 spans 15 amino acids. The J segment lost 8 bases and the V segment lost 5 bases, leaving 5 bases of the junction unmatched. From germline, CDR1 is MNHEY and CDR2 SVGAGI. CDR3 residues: CASSRDRGRDSPLHF. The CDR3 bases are TGTGCCAGCAGTAGGGACAGGGGGAGGGATTCACCCCTCCACTTT.

CDR3 DNA: TGCGCCAGCAGCTCAACCGACAGGGTGGGGGCCACTGAAGCTTTCTTT. Translated, it gives CASSSTDRVGATEAFF. The chain links TRBV5-1 to TRBJ1-1; 7 bases agree with TRBD1. The CDR3 has 16 amino acids. CDR1 is SGHRS, CDR2 YFSETQ, per germline. J was trimmed by 4 bases and V by 3 bases; bases with no gene match: 12.

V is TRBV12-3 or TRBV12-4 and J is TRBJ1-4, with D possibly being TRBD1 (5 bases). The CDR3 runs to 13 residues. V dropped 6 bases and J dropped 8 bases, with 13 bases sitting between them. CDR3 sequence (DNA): TGTGCCAGCAGCCCCGACAGACGAGAAAAACTGTTTTTT. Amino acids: CASSPDRREKLFF.